Each of the 10 T cell receptor beta chains below was sequenced from the same sample in a study of CD8+CD57+ T cells in acquired aplastic anemia (dated by TCRdb to the late 2010s). The patients picked for sequencing were ones in whom flow cytometry had shown an expansion of CD8+CD57+ cells. Sequencing took place on an Illumina HiSeq 2000. TCR beta VDJ combination and CDR3 sequence profiling used genomic DNA as the template. TCRdb cleaned the public reads at Q25 with fastp, built clones with MiXCR and kept in-frame beta chains. A single entry per CDR3 protein holds the most common genes and DNA from its merged rows. The sample records roughly 250,000 distinct CDR3 sequences, 82% of which are singletons. About 41% of the sample is in the top ten clones. Sequencing used sorted CD4+, CD8+, or CD8+CD57+ T cells (not recorded which) from PBMCs. These receptors all come from a human donor with aplastic anemia.

J is TRBJ1-2 and V is TRBV5-8; the D is unclear. Germline CDR1 reads SGHTS; CDR2 reads YDEGEE. The V gene lost 4 bases and the J gene lost 2 bases, with 15 bases spanning the gap. The CDR3 has 15 residues. CDR3 residues: CASSVKSPINYGYTF. The CDR3 coding sequence is TGTGCCAGCAGCGTGAAATCCCCAATAAACTATGGCTACACCTTC.

This chain links TRBV11-3 with TRBJ2-1; possibly TRBD2 for D (7 bases). The CDR3 has 16 amino acids. V lost 4 bases to trimming and J lost 8 bases, with 21 bases between them. Germline V gene lookup returns CDR1 SGHNT and CDR2 YENEEA. The DNA of the CDR3 is TGTGCCAGCAGCTCGGCGGGGGACAACGGTCAGGATGAGCAGTTCTTC. It codes for CASSSAGDNGQDEQFF.

For this clonotype: At one boundary the junction diverges from the germline segment, which might be a read error. The rearrangement links TRBV11-3 to TRBJ2-4; D is unresolved. Germline CDR1 SGHNT, CDR2 YENEEA. The CDR3 covers 18 residues. The CDR3 sequence: CASSVDRKVGSAKNIQYF. Here the CDR3 DNA reads TGTGCCAGCAGCGTAGATCGGAAAGTTGGTTCGGCCAAAAACATTCAGTACTTC.

This chain uses TRBV7-3 with TRBJ1-6, with unresolved D. Trimming cost V 3 bases and J 3 bases, with 12 bases left between them. The CDR3 is 16 amino acids. Germline V gene data show CDR1 as SGHTA and CDR2 as FQGTGA. The chain's CDR3 is CASSLGPGGYNSPLHF. As DNA, the CDR3 is TGTGCCAGCAGCTTGGGTCCAGGCGGCTATAATTCACCCCTCCACTTT.

This clonotype was counted a few times. This chain connects TRBV20-1 to TRBJ1-6; no definite D call. The CDR3 consists of 16 residues. Germline assignment: CDR1 DFQATT and CDR2 SNEGSKA (reference sequence). Trimming stripped 0 bases from V and 7 bases from J, with 16 bases between. DNA of the CDR3: TGCAGTGCTAGAGATCATAGGTTACTGGGGAATTCACCCCTCCACTTT. Protein: CSARDHRLLGNSPLHF.

This chain joins TRBV5-1 and TRBJ2-3; D is possibly TRBD1 (6 bases). V was shortened by 0 bases and J by 8 bases, with 13 bases between the two germline ends. The CDR3 is 14 amino acids. Germline CDR1 SGHRS, CDR2 YFSETQ. Here the CDR3 reads CASSLGQGPTTQYF. For the CDR3, the DNA is TGCGCCAGCAGCTTGGGGCAGGGGCCCACTACGCAGTATTTT.

V gene TRBV7-8 combines with J gene TRBJ2-5; the D call may be TRBD1 or TRBD2 (6 bases each). Germline CDR1 is SGHVS and CDR2 is FQNEAQ. The CDR3 has 15 amino acids. V was trimmed by 0 bases and J by 5 bases, leaving 13 bases between them. CDR3 nucleotides: TGTGCCAGCAGCTTAGCCGGCGGGACAAACGAGACCCAGTACTTC. It encodes CASSLAGGTNETQYF. The whole variable domain, filled in from reference TRBV7-8 and TRBJ2-5, reads GAGVSQSPRYKVAKRGQDVALRCDPISGHVSLFWYQQALGQGPEFLTYFQNEAQLDKSGLPSDRFFAERPEGSVSTLKIQRTQQEDSAVYLCASSLAGGTNETQYFGPGTRLLVL.

The V gene is TRBV5-4, the J gene TRBJ2-3, with D perhaps matching TRBD2 (5 bases). Germline V gene lookup returns CDR1 SGHNT and CDR2 YYREEE (reference sequence). CDR3 length: 12 residues. V lost 4 bases, J lost 9 bases, and 12 bases lay in between. This CDR3 reads CASSVSSATQYF. In nucleotides, the CDR3 is TGTGCCAGCAGCGTTAGTAGCGCAACGCAGTATTTT.

J is TRBJ2-7 and V is TRBV10-3; D may be TRBD2 (7 bases). The CDR3 is made up of 14 amino acids. V shed 2 bases and J shed 6 bases, with 14 bases lying between them. The germline gives CDR1 ENHRY, CDR2 SYGVKD. In DNA form, the CDR3 reads TGTGCCATCAGTGAGCTAGGGGGGGGAGGCGAGCAGTACGTC. Amino acids: CAISELGGGGEQYV.

The chain couples TRBV7-2 to TRBJ1-2; D not certain. Germline CDR1 reads SGHTA; CDR2 reads FQGNSA. There are 16 residues in the CDR3. V lost 3 bases and J 10 bases, leaving 24 bases between the germline ends. The CDR3 reads CASSFHTDGPAHAYTF. The CDR3 coding sequence is TGTGCCAGCAGCTTTCATACAGACGGGCCAGCCCATGCCTACACCTTC.